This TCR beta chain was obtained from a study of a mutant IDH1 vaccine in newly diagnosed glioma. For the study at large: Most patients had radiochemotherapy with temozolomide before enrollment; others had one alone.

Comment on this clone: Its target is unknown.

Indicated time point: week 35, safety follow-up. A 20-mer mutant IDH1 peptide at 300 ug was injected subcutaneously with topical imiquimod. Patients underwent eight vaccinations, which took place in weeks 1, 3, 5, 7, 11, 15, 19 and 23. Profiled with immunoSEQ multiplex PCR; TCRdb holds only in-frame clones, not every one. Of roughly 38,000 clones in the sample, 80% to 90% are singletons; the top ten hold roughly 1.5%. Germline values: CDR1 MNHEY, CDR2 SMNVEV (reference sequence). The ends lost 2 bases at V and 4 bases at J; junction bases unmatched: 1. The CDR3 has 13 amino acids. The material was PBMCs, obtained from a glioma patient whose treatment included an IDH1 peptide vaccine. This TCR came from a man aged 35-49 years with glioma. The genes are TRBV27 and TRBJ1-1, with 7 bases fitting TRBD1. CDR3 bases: TGTGCCAGCAGTTTACAGGGGGGCACTGAAGCTTTCTTT. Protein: CASSLQGGTEAFF.